A selection of T cell receptor beta chains follows, all from one sample in a study of T-cell reconstitution after alpha-beta-depleted transplantation in children. Using its own MiXCR run on the PCR reads, TCRdb lists one record per CDR3 protein. The sample lists nearly 20,000 distinct CDR3 sequences; roughly 13% were seen once. The input for sequencing was PBMCs, mostly from graft donor cells, taken 60 days after TCRalphabeta/CD19-depleted stem cell transplant. The receptors stem from a female patient aged 2-15 years who had a stem cell transplant for congenital amegakaryocytic thrombocytopenia, so the T cells may come from the graft donor. Each CDR3 is given with its conserved first and last residue. D genes are given only for firm matches. The size entry is marked missing in some rows and otherwise reads once, few, many or a size class.

size	V	J	D	CDR3	DNA
many	TRBV7-9	TRBJ1-2	TRBD1	CASSPGQGAYGYTF	TGTGCCAGCAGCCCGGGACAGGGGGCCTATGGCTACACCTTC
large	TRBV29-1	TRBJ2-5	TRBD2	CSAEIAGVMRETQYF	TGCAGCGCCGAAATAGCGGGAGTCATGAGAGAGACCCAGTACTTC
medium-sized	TRBV6-1	TRBJ1-4	-	CASSEGTDNEKLFF	TGTGCCAGCAGTGAAGGGACAGATAATGAAAAACTGTTTTTT
many	TRBV6-5	TRBJ2-1	TRBD2	CATDTGLGTSGSVNNEQFF	TGTGCCACCGACACAGGATTGGGGACTAGCGGGAGTGTTAACAATGAGCAGTTCTTC
many	TRBV5-8	TRBJ2-2	TRBD2	CASSYFAGGPGELFF	TGTGCCAGCAGCTACTTTGCGGGAGGCCCCGGGGAGCTGTTTTTT
many	TRBV28	TRBJ2-7	-	CASSPGNSGLYEQYF	TGTGCCAGCAGTCCAGGAAACTCGGGCCTTTACGAGCAGTACTTC
many	TRBV20-1	TRBJ2-1	-	CSARDQERDYNEQFF	TGCAGTGCTAGAGATCAGGAACGGGATTACAATGAGCAGTTCTTC
many	TRBV30	TRBJ2-3	-	CAWSGGTQYF	TGTGCCTGGAGTGGGGGTACGCAGTATTTT
many	TRBV7-2	TRBJ2-1	TRBD2	CASSPRTRNEQFF	TGTGCCAGCAGCCCTCGGACTAGGAATGAGCAGTTCTTC
many	TRBV11-2	TRBJ2-4	-	CASSPSTGFALAKNIQYF	TGTGCCAGCAGCCCCTCCACCGGCTTTGCGTTGGCCAAAAACATTCAGTACTTC
many	TRBV4-1	TRBJ2-7	TRBD2	CASSQAGLGSYEQYF	TGCGCCAGCAGCCAAGCGGGACTAGGTTCCTACGAGCAGTACTTC
many	TRBV30	TRBJ2-1	-	CAWGTQYVLFF	TGTGCCTGGGGAACTCAGTACGTGCTGTTCTTC
many	TRBV5-1	TRBJ2-1	TRBD2	CATPPGLPYNEQFF	TGCGCCACCCCTCCGGGACTACCCTACAATGAGCAGTTCTTC
-	TRBV20-1	TRBJ2-3	-	CSARGFKQSARYTQYF	TGCAGTGCTAGAGGATTTAAACAGTCAGCACGGTATACGCAGTATTTT
many	TRBV20-1	TRBJ1-4	-	CSARGEKLFF	TGCAGTGCTAGAGGTGAAAAACTGTTTTTT
many	TRBV20-1	TRBJ2-6	TRBD2	CSARAPRSGSTGANVLTF	TGCAGTGCTAGAGCCCCACGTAGCGGGAGTACTGGGGCCAACGTCCTGACTTTC
many	TRBV11-3	TRBJ2-1	TRBD2	CASSLGTRGHNEQFF	TGTGCCAGCAGCTTAGGGACTAGGGGCCACAATGAGCAGTTCTTC
medium-sized	TRBV5-5	TRBJ1-4	-	CASSWAGRIQREKLFF	TGTGCCAGCAGCTGGGCTGGGAGAATACAAAGGGAAAAACTGTTTTTT
many	TRBV7-6	TRBJ1-4	TRBD1	CASSPIGQGRDEKLFF	TGTGCCAGCAGCCCAATCGGACAGGGTCGAGATGAAAAACTGTTTTTT
many	TRBV12-3/TRBV12-4	TRBJ1-1	-	CASSRSVRANTEAFF	TGTGCCAGCAGTAGGTCCGTGAGGGCGAACACTGAAGCTTTCTTT
many	TRBV3-1	TRBJ2-5	-	CASSQGWKETQYF	TGTGCCAGCAGCCAAGGTTGGAAAGAGACCCAGTACTTC
many	TRBV5-1	TRBJ2-5	TRBD1	CASSITGGGETQYF	TGCGCCAGCAGCATCACAGGGGGCGGAGAGACCCAGTACTTC
medium-sized	TRBV5-1	TRBJ2-3	TRBD2	CASRRTSGSADTQYF	TGCGCCAGCAGGCGGACTAGCGGGAGCGCAGATACGCAGTATTTT
-	TRBV7-9	TRBJ2-6	-	CASSFPTGANVLTF	TGTGCCAGCAGCTTCCCGACAGGGGCCAACGTCCTGACTTTC
many	TRBV10-3	TRBJ2-3	-	CAISESAGARVGRILTDTQYF	TGTGCCATCAGTGAGTCCGCAGGGGCCCGCGTAGGAAGGATACTCACAGATACGCAGTATTTT
many	TRBV3-1	TRBJ2-6	-	CASSLTGPGANVLTF	TGTGCCAGCAGCTTGACAGGTCCTGGGGCCAACGTCCTGACTTTC
many	TRBV7-9	TRBJ2-7	-	CASNLGTAEQYF	TGTGCCAGCAACCTAGGGACGGCCGAGCAGTACTTC
-	TRBV7-9	TRBJ2-3	-	CASSEGDTQYF	TGTGCCAGCAGCGAGGGCGATACGCAGTATTTT
many	TRBV7-9	TRBJ1-6	-	CASSSLNNSPLHF	TGTGCCAGCAGCTCCTTGAATAATTCACCCCTCCACTTT
many	TRBV10-3	TRBJ2-3	-	CAISESGPTHTDTQYF	TGTGCCATCAGTGAGTCGGGGCCCACCCACACAGATACGCAGTATTTT
many	TRBV11-2	TRBJ2-7	-	CASSLDTYEQYF	TGTGCCAGCAGCTTAGACACCTACGAGCAGTACTTC
-	TRBV12-3/TRBV12-4	TRBJ2-1	TRBD2	CAICLDKWTSPQGNEQFF	TGTGCCATCTGTTTAGATAAATGGACTAGTCCACAAGGCAATGAGCAGTTCTTC
many	TRBV12-5	TRBJ1-1	-	CASGFQTEAFF	TGTGCTAGTGGTTTTCAGACTGAAGCTTTCTTT
many	TRBV20-1	TRBJ1-2	-	CSAPDSGRRTDPRPYGYTF	TGCAGTGCTCCGGACTCGGGACGGCGAACCGATCCTCGCCCATATGGCTACACCTTC
few	TRBV24-1	TRBJ2-3	TRBD1	CATSDTYRTGGTDTQYF	TGTGCCACCAGTGATACTTACAGGACAGGTGGCACAGATACGCAGTATTTT
few	TRBV30	TRBJ1-2	-	CAWSPQGNYGYTF	TGTGCCTGGAGCCCACAAGGAAACTATGGCTACACCTTC
many	TRBV20-1	TRBJ2-7	-	CSASGQMSSYEQYF	TGCAGTGCAAGCGGACAGATGAGCTCCTACGAGCAGTACTTC
many	TRBV7-8	TRBJ2-5	-	CASSLPGDGHPRETQYF	TGTGCCAGCAGCCTCCCTGGGGACGGCCATCCTAGGGAGACCCAGTACTTC
many	TRBV7-2	TRBJ1-5	-	CASSLEPVSNQPQHF	TGTGCCAGCAGCTTAGAGCCTGTTAGCAATCAGCCCCAGCATTTT
-	TRBV6-5	TRBJ2-1	TRBD2	CASSYPGGLAYNEQFF	TGTGCCAGCAGTTACCCGGGAGGGCTAGCCTACAATGAGCAGTTCTTC
many	TRBV6-5	TRBJ2-2	-	CASTPSTGELFF	TGTGCCAGCACCCCGTCCACCGGGGAGCTGTTTTTT
many	TRBV4-1	TRBJ2-1	TRBD2	CASHRQGLAATYNEQFF	TGCGCCAGTCACAGGCAGGGTCTAGCGGCCACCTACAATGAGCAGTTCTTC
many	TRBV5-1	TRBJ2-1	TRBD2	CASSTLAGVRRNEQFF	TGCGCCAGCAGCACCTTAGCGGGAGTAAGGAGAAATGAGCAGTTCTTC
many	TRBV7-9	TRBJ1-4	-	CASSFRATNEKLFF	TGTGCCAGCAGCTTTAGGGCAACTAATGAAAAACTGTTTTTT
many	TRBV20-1	TRBJ2-1	-	CSARTPGMSSYNEQFF	TGCAGTGCGCGGACCCCCGGCATGAGCTCCTACAATGAGCAGTTCTTC
many	TRBV7-2	TRBJ2-7	TRBD2	CASSLAFSSGSHEQYF	TGTGCCAGCAGCTTAGCTTTTTCTAGCGGGAGCCATGAGCAGTACTTC
medium-sized	TRBV5-1	TRBJ2-3	TRBD2	CASSFSTSGSFTDTQYF	TGCGCCAGCAGCTTTTCGACTAGCGGGAGTTTCACAGATACGCAGTATTTT
many	TRBV29-1	TRBJ2-7	-	CSVGWEYEQYF	TGCAGCGTTGGGTGGGAGTACGAGCAGTACTTC
few	TRBV18	TRBJ2-7	TRBD2	CASSSLGGNEQYF	TGTGCCAGCTCAAGTTTGGGGGGGAACGAGCAGTACTTC
many	TRBV20-1	TRBJ1-1	-	CSARADRNTEAFF	TGCAGTGCTAGAGCGGACAGGAACACTGAAGCTTTCTTT
once	TRBV10-3	TRBJ2-7	-	CAIREQSKVWEQYF	TGTGCCATCCGAGAGCAAAGTAAGGTATGGGAGCAGTACTTC
few	TRBV20-1	TRBJ2-1	TRBD2	CCAPPTSGSYNEQFF	TGCTGTGCTCCGCCGACTAGCGGGAGCTACAATGAGCAGTTCTTC
many	TRBV12-3/TRBV12-4	TRBJ2-1	-	CASRGRGGLGNNEQFF	TGTGCCAGCAGGGGGAGGGGGGGCCTTGGAAACAATGAGCAGTTCTTC
many	TRBV5-1	TRBJ1-3	-	CASSLSGAGNTIYF	TGCGCCAGCAGCTTGAGTGGGGCTGGAAACACCATATATTTT
many	TRBV7-2	TRBJ1-5	-	CASSLTGNQPQHF	TGTGCCAGCAGCTTGACAGGCAATCAGCCCCAGCATTTT